This paragraph reports one T cell receptor beta chain. The CDR3 length is 14 residues. CDR1 is SGHNT and CDR2 is YYREEE in the germline V gene (reference sequence). V lost 0 bases and J 1 base, leaving 7 bases between the germline ends. Primers for the PCR totalled 60 Vbeta and 13 Jbeta. Produced via immunoSEQ multiplex PCR; TCRdb's table is partial and in-frame only. The repertoire consists of roughly 160,000 clones, with 80% occurring once and the leading ten covering roughly 4.4%. The data derive from a study of cytomegalovirus exposure and HLA in healthy donors. Each donor's status was that of a healthy bone marrow donor.

The chain carries TRBV5-4 and TRBJ2-5; D perhaps matches TRBD2 (5 bases). The source material was PBMCs. The receptor comes from a man aged 25 to 40 in good health and CMV-seronegative. This chain's CDR3 is CASSLAGVQETQYF. CDR3 DNA sequence: TGTGCCAGCAGCTTGGCCGGGGTCCAAGAGACCCAGTACTTC. Using reference TRBV5-4 and TRBJ2-5 for the parts outside the CDR3, the full variable domain is ETGVTQSPTHLIKTRGQQVTLRCSSQSGHNTVSWYQQALGQGPQFIFQYYREEENGRGNFPPRFSGLQFPNYSSELNVNALELDDSALYLCASSLAGVQETQYFGPGTRLLVL.